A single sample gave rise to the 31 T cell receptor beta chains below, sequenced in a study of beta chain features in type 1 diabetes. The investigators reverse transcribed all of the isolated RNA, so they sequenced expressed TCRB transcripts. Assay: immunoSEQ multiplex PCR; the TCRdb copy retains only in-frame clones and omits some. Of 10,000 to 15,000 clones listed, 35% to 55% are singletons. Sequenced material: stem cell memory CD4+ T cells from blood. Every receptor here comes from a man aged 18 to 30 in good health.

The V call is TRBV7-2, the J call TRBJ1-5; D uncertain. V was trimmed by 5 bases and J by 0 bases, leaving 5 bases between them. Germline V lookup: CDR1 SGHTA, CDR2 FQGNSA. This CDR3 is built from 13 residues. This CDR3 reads CASSRDSNQPQHF. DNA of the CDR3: TGTGCCAGCAGCCGGGATAGCAATCAGCCCCAGCATTTT.

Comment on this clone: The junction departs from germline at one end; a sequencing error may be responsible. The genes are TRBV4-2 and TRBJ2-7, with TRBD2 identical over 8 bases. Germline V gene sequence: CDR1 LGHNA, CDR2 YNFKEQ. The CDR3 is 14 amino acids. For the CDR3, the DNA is TGTGCCAGCAGTCAAGCGGGGGATAATTACGAGCAGTACTTC. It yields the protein CASSQAGDNYEQYF.

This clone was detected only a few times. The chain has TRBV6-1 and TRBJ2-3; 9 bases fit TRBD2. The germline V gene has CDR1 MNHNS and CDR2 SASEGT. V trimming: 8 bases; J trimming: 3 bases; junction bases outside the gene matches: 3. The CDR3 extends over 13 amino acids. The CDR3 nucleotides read TGTGCCAGCGCTAGCGGGGATACAGATACGCAGTATTTT. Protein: CASASGDTDTQYF.

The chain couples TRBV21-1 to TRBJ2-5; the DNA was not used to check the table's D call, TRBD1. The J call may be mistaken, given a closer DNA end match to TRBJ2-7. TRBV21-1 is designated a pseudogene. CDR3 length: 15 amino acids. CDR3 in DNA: TGTGCCAGCAGCAAAGCGCCTACAGGGGCCTACGAGCAGTACTTC. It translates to CASSKAPTGAYEQYF.

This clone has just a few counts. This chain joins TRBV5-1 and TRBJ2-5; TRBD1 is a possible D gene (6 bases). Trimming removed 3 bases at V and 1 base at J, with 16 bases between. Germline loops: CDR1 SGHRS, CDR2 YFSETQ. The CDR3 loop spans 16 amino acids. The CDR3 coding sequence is TGCGCCAGCAGCTACCACGTCAGGGGCAGCCAAGAGACCCAGTACTTC. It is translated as CASSYHVRGSQETQYF.

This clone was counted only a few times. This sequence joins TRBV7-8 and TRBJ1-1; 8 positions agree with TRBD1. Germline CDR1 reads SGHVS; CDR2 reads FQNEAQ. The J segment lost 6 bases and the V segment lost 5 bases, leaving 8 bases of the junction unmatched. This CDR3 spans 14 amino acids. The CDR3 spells CASSQYRGKAEAFF. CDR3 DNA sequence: TGTGCCAGCAGCCAATACAGGGGGAAAGCTGAAGCTTTCTTT.

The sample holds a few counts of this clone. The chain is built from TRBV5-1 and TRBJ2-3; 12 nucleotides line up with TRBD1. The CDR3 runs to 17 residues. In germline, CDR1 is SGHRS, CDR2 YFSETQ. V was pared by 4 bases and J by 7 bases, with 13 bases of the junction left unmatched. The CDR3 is CASSPGTGGNREYTQYF. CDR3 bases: TGCGCCAGCAGCCCGGGGACAGGGGGCAATAGGGAATATACGCAGTATTTT.

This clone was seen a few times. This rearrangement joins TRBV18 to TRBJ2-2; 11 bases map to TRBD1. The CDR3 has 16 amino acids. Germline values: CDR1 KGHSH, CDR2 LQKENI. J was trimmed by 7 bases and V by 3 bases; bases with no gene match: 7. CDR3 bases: TGTGCCAGCTCACCCGCGTGGACAGGGGGCCACGGGGAGCTGTTTTTT. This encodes CASSPAWTGGHGELFF.

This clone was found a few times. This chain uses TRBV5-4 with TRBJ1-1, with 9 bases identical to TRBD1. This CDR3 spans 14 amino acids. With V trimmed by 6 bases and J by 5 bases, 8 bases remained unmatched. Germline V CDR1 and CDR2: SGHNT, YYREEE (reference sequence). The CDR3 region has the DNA TGTGCCAGCACCAGGGACAGGGTGGAAACTGAAGCTTTCTTT. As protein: CASTRDRVETEAFF.

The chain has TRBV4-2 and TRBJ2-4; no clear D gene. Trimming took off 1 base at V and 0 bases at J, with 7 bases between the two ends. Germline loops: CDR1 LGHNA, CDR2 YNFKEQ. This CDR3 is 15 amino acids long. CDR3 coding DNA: TGTGCCAGCAGCCAAGCGAGCTTAGCCAAAAACATTCAGTACTTC. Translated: CASSQASLAKNIQYF.

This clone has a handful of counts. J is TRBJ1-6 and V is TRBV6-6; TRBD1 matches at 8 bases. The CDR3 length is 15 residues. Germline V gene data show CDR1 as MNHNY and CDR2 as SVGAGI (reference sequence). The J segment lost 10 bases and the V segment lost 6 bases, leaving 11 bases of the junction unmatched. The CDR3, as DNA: TGTGCCAGCAGCCCTTCGGACAGGGCAAGGTCACCCCTCCACTTT. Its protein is CASSPSDRARSPLHF.

The CDR3 is CASSQEGGRTDTQYF. CDR3 DNA: TGTGCCAGCAGCCAAGAGGGGGGGCGAACAGATACGCAGTATTTT. The chain is built from TRBV4-2 and TRBJ2-3; D might be TRBD2 (7 bases). V lost 0 bases to trimming and J lost 3 bases, with 10 bases between them. The germline gives CDR1 LGHNA, CDR2 YNFKEQ. This CDR3 contains 15 residues.

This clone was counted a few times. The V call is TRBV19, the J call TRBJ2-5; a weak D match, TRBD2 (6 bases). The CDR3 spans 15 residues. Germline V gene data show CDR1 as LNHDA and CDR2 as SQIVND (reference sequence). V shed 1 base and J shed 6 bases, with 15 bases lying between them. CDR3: CASSIGGGFGKTQYF. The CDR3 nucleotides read TGTGCCAGTAGTATAGGAGGAGGGTTCGGGAAGACCCAGTACTTC.

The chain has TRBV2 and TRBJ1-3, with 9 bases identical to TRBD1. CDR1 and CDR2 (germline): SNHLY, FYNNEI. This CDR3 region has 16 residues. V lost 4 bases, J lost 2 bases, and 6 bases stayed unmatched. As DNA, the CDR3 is TGTGCCAGCAGTGGGGACAGGGTGTTGGCTGGAAACACCATATATTTT. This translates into CASSGDRVLAGNTIYF.

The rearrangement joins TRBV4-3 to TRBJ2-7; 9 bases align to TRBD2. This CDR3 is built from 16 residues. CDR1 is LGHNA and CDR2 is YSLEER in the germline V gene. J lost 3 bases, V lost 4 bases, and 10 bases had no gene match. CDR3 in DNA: TGCGCCAGCAGCCCGTCGCCTAGCGGGGTTATCTACGAGCAGTACTTC. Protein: CASSPSPSGVIYEQYF.

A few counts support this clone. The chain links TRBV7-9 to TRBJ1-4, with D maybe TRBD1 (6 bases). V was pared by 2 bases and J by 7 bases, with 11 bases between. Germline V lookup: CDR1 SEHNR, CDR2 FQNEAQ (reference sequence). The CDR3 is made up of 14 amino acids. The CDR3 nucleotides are TGTGCCAGCAGCTTACTGGGACAAGGTGAAAAACTGTTTTTT. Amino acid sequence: CASSLLGQGEKLFF.

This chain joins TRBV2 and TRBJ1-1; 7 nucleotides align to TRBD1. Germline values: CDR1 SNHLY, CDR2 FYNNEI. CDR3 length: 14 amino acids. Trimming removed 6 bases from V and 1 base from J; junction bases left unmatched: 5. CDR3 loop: CASRGDSWNTEAFF. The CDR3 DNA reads TGTGCCAGCAGGGGGGACAGCTGGAACACTGAAGCTTTCTTT.

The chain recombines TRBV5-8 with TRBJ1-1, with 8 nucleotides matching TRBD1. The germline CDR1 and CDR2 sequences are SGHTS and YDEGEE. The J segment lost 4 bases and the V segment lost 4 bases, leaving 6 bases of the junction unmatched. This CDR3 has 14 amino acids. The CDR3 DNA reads TGTGCCAGCAGCCCAAGGACAGGGAGCACTGAAGCTTTCTTT. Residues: CASSPRTGSTEAFF.

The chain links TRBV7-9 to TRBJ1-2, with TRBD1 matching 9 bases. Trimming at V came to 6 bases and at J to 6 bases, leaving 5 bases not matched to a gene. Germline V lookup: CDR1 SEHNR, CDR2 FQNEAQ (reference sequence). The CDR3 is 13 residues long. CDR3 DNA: TGTGCCAGCAGGTTCACAGGGGGCGATGGCTACACCTTC. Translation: CASRFTGGDGYTF. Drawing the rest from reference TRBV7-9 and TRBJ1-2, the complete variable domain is DTGVSQNPRHKITKRGQNVTFRCDPISEHNRLYWYRQTLGQGPEFLTYFQNEAQLEKSRLLSDRFSAERPKGSFSTLEIQRTEQGDSAMYLCASRFTGGDGYTFGSGTRLTVV.

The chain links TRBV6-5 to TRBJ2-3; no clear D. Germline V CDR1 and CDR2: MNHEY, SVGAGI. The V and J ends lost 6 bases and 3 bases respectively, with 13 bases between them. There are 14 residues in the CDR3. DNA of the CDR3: TGTGCCAGCAGACCTACGACATTGACAGATACGCAGTATTTT. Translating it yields CASRPTTLTDTQYF.

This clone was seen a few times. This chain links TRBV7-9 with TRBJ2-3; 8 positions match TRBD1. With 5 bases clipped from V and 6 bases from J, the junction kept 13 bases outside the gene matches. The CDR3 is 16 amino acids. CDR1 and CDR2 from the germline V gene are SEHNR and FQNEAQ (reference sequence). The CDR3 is CASSPPRAGGGDTQYF. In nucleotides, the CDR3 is TGTGCCAGCAGCCCCCCCAGGGCAGGGGGCGGGGATACGCAGTATTTT. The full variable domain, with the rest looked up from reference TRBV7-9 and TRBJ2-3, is DTGVSQNPRHKITKRGQNVTFRCDPISEHNRLYWYRQTLGQGPEFLTYFQNEAQLEKSRLLSDRFSAERPKGSFSTLEIQRTEQGDSAMYLCASSPPRAGGGDTQYFGPGTRLTVL.

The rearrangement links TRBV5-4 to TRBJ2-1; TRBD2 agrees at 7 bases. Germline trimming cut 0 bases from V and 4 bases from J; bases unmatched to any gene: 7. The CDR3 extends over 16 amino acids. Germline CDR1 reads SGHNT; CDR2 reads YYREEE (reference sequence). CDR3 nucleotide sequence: TGTGCCAGCAGCTTGGGGGGCCTAGCGGATTACAATGAGCAGTTCTTC. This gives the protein CASSLGGLADYNEQFF.

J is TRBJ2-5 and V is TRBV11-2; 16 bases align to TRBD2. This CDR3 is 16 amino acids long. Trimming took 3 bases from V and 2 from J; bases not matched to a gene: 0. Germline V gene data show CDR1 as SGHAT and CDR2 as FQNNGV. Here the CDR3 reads CASSLGLAGGQETQYF. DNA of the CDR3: TGTGCCAGCAGCTTGGGACTAGCGGGGGGGCAAGAGACCCAGTACTTC.

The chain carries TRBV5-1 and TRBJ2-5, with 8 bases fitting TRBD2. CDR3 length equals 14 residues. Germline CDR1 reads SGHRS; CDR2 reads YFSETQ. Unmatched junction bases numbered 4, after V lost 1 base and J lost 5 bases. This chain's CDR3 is CASSLRGGRETQYF. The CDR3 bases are TGCGCCAGCAGCTTGCGGGGGGGCCGGGAGACCCAGTACTTC.

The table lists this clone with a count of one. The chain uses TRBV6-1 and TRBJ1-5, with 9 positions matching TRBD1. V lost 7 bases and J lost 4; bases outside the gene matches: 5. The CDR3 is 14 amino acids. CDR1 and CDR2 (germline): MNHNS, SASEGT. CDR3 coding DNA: TGTGCCAGCAAATCGACAGGGGGTAATCAGCCCCAGCATTTT. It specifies CASKSTGGNQPQHF.

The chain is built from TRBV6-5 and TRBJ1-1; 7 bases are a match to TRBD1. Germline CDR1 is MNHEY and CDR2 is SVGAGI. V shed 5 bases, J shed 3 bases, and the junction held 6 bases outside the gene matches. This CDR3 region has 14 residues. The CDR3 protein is CASSRPGGDTEAFF. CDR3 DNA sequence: TGTGCCAGCAGTCGGCCAGGGGGTGACACTGAAGCTTTCTTT.

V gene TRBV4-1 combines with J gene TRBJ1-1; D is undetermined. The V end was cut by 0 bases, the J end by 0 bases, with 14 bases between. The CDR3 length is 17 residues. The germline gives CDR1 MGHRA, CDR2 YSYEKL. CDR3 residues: CASSQDLRVFLNTEAFF. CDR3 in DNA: TGCGCCAGCAGCCAAGATCTCCGCGTTTTTTTGAACACTGAAGCTTTCTTT.

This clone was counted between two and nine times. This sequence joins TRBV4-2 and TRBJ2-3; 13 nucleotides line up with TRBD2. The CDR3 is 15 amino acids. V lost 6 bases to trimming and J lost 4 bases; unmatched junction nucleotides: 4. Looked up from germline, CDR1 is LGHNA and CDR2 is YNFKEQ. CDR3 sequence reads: CASSLTSGGPDTQYF. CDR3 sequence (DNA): TGTGCCAGCAGTCTGACTAGCGGGGGGCCAGATACGCAGTATTTT.

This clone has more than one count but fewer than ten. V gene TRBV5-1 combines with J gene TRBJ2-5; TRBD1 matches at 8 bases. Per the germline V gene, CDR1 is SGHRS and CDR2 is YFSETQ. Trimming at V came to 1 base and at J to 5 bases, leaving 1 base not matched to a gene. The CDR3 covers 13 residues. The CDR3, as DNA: TGCGCCAGCAGCTTGTGGACAGGGGAGACCCAGTACTTC. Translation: CASSLWTGETQYF. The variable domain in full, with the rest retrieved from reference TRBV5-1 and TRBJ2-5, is KAGVTQTPRYLIKTRGQQVTLSCSPISGHRSVSWYQQTPGQGLQFLFEYFSETQRNKGNFPGRFSGRQFSNSRSEMNVSTLELGDSALYLCASSLWTGETQYFGPGTRLLVL.

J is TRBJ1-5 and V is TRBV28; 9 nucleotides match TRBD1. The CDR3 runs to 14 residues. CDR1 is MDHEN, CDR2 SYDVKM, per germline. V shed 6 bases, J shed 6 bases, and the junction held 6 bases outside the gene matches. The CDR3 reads CASRPDRGGQPQHF. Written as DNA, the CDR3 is TGTGCCAGCAGACCGGACAGGGGAGGTCAGCCCCAGCATTTT.

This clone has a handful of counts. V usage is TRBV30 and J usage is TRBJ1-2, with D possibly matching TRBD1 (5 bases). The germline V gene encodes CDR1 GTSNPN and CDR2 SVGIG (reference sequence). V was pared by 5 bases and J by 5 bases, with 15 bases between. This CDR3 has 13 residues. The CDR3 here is CAWSAGPRYGYTF. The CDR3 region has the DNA TGTGCCTGGTCCGCAGGGCCAAGGTATGGCTACACCTTC.